This T cell receptor (beta chain) was recorded in a study of T cell clones after liver transplantation. Trimming removed 6 bases from V and 6 bases from J, with 7 bases in between. The CDR3 totals 11 residues. The germline CDR1 and CDR2 sequences are MNHNS and SASEGT. CD3+CD4+ and CD3+CD8+ cells were FACS-sorted from thawed unstimulated PBMCs. Clones were read by immunoSEQ multiplex PCR, and TCRdb kept only the in-frame ones, dropping some. Here the sample spans some 120,000 clones, around nine tenths being singletons. This clone is a singleton in its sample. The sequence was collected from a human patient who received a liver transplant. A subset of T cells may come from the graft donor. The sample was CD4+ T cells from blood, taken 12 months after liver transplant. The gene calls are TRBV6-1 and TRBJ2-3, with D hard to call. The chain's CDR3 is CASRMGDTQYF. The CDR3 bases are TGTGCCAGCAGGATGGGGGATACGCAGTATTTT.